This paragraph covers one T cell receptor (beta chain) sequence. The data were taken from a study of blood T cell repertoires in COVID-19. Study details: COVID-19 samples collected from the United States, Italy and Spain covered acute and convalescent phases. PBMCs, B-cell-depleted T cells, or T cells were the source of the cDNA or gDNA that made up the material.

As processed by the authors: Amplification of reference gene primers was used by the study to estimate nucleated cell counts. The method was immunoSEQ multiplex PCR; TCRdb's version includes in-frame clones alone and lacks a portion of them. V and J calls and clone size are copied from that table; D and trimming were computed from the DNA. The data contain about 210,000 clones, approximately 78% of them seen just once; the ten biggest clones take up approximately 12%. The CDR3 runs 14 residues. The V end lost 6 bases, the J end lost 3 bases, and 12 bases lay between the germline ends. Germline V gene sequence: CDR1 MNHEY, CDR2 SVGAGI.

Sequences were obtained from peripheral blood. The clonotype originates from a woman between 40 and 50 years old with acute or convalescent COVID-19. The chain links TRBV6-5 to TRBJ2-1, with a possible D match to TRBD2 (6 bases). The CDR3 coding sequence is TGTGCCAGCAGGGGCACGGGGGTCTACAATGAGCAGTTCTTC. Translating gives CASRGTGVYNEQFF.